This is a list of T cell receptor beta chains from one sample in a study of a mutant IDH1 vaccine in newly diagnosed glioma. For these receptors, no antigen is known. Method: immunoSEQ multiplex PCR; TCRdb's copy keeps in-frame clones and lacks some. The sample holds over 20,000 clones, around 79% seen once. This specimen consisted of PBMCs, obtained from a glioma patient whose treatment included an IDH1 peptide vaccine. These receptors were taken from a man aged 35 to 55 with glioma. CDR3s include the opening cysteine and the closing phenylalanine or tryptophan. The D gene is left open where the match is weak. Where a row states a size, it is once, few, many or the class of an expanded clone; other rows omit it.

>TRBV2|.|TRBJ2-7|14|.
CASSEGGSSYEQYF
TGTGCCAGCAGTGAAGGGGGGAGCTCCTACGAGCAGTACTTC
>TRBV10-2|.|TRBJ2-5|14|TRBD2
CASRKAGREETQYF
TGCGCCAGCAGGAAAGCGGGACGAGAGGAGACCCAGTACTTC
>TRBV5-1|.|TRBJ1-3|18|TRBD1
CASRPSPGQELSGNTIYF
TGCGCCAGCAGACCCTCTCCTGGACAGGAGCTCTCTGGAAACACCATATATTTT
>TRBV5-6|.|TRBJ1-1|14|.
CASSPGVRGTEAFF
TGTGCCAGCAGCCCTGGGGTCCGTGGGACTGAAGCTTTCTTT
>TRBV10-1|once|TRBJ2-7|16|.
CASSDPLAGTGDEQYF
TGCGCCAGCAGTGACCCCTTGGCGGGGACGGGCGACGAGCAGTACTTC
>TRBV6-5|.|TRBJ1-5|14|.
CASSYSTRYQPQHF
TGTGCCAGCAGTTACTCGACGCGGTATCAGCCCCAGCATTTT
>TRBV9|.|TRBJ1-1|14|.
CASSVVDSPTEAFF
TGTGCCAGCAGCGTAGTCGACAGCCCCACTGAAGCTTTCTTT
>TRBV5-6|once|TRBJ2-1|17|TRBD2
CASSSRGGTSSYNEQFF
TGTGCCAGCAGCTCCCGGGGAGGGACCAGCTCCTACAATGAGCAGTTCTTC
>TRBV9|.|TRBJ2-2|15|.
CASSVDGGVTGELFF
TGTGCCAGCAGCGTAGATGGAGGCGTCACCGGGGAGCTGTTTTTT
>TRBV5-1|.|TRBJ1-1|15|.
CASSLVFLGNTEAFF
TGCGCCAGCAGCTTGGTATTTTTGGGGAACACTGAAGCTTTCTTT
>TRBV9|.|TRBJ1-6|15|TRBD1
CASSVTPSGGTPLHF
TGTGCCAGCAGCGTAACCCCGTCAGGGGGGACACCCCTCCACTTT
>TRBV10-3|.|TRBJ2-5|12|.
CAIGTGQETQYF
TGTGCCATCGGGACGGGACAAGAGACCCAGTACTTC
>TRBV6-1|.|TRBJ2-7|15|TRBD1
CASSEMGQGVDEQYF
TGTGCCAGCAGTGAAATGGGACAGGGCGTGGACGAGCAGTACTTC
>TRBV7-8|.|TRBJ2-5|18|TRBD2
CASSLVRSGLAAQETQYF
TGTGCCAGCAGCTTAGTTAGGTCGGGACTAGCGGCCCAAGAGACCCAGTACTTC
>TRBV6-1|.|TRBJ2-1|13|.
CASSERVENEQFF
TGTGCCAGCAGTGAACGGGTCGAGAATGAGCAGTTCTTC
>TRBV6-5|.|TRBJ2-1|14|.
CASSALTSSGEQFF
TGTGCCAGCAGTGCGCTAACTAGCTCTGGCGAGCAGTTCTTC
>TRBV5-1|.|TRBJ2-1|11|.
CASSLVDEQFF
TGCGCCAGCAGCTTGGTTGATGAGCAGTTCTTC
>TRBV2|few|TRBJ1-1|13|.
CASIPDTNTEAFF
TGTGCCAGCATCCCCGATACGAACACTGAAGCTTTCTTT
>TRBV29-1|.|TRBJ1-5|14|TRBD1
CSVTGTGRNQPQHF
TGCAGCGTGACCGGGACAGGGCGCAATCAGCCCCAGCATTTT
>TRBV2|once|TRBJ2-2|14|TRBD1
CASRGDRPRGELFF
TGTGCCAGCAGGGGGGACAGGCCGCGCGGGGAGCTGTTTTTT
>TRBV18|.|TRBJ1-4|14|.
CASSPETENEKLFF
TGTGCCAGCTCACCAGAGACGGAGAATGAAAAACTGTTTTTT
>TRBV2|.|TRBJ1-2|13|TRBD1
CASSRDRGYGYTF
TGTGCCAGCAGCCGGGACAGGGGCTATGGCTACACCTTC
>TRBV14|.|TRBJ1-1|16|.
CASSQDRLGVSTEAFF
TGTGCCAGCAGCCAAGATCGGTTGGGGGTGAGCACTGAAGCTTTCTTT
>TRBV7-2|.|TRBJ2-1|13|.
CASSSDINNEQFF
TGTGCCAGCAGCAGTGATATTAACAATGAGCAGTTCTTC
>TRBV15|.|TRBJ1-2|16|.
CATSRDIGSGNYGYTF
TGTGCCACCAGCAGAGATATAGGCAGCGGTAACTATGGCTACACCTTC
>TRBV14|.|TRBJ1-3|15|.
CASSQGGYSGNTIYF
TGTGCCAGCAGCCAAGGGGGGTACTCTGGAAACACCATATATTTT
>TRBV5-1|few|TRBJ2-1|15|TRBD2
CASSWNAGGINEQFF
TGCGCCAGCAGCTGGAACGCGGGAGGGATCAATGAGCAGTTCTTC
>TRBV6-1|.|TRBJ2-2|11|.
CASRTVWELFF
TGTGCCAGCAGGACGGTTTGGGAGCTGTTTTTT
>TRBV25-1|few|TRBJ2-3|12|.
CASSEGWVTQYF
TGTGCCAGCAGTGAAGGGTGGGTGACGCAGTATTTT
>TRBV30|.|TRBJ1-2|10|TRBD1
CAGNRDSPYF
TGTGCCGGCAACCGGGACAGCCCTTACTTC
>TRBV19|.|TRBJ2-5|12|.
CASSAAQETQYF
TGTGCCAGTAGTGCGGCCCAAGAGACCCAGTACTTC
>TRBV9|few|TRBJ1-3|13|.
CASSVVGKNTIYF
TGTGCCAGCAGCGTAGTGGGGAAAAACACCATATATTTT
>TRBV6-6|.|TRBJ2-4|15|TRBD1
CASSYSTGMGNIQYF
TGTGCCAGCAGTTACTCGACAGGGATGGGAAACATTCAGTACTTC
>TRBV7-2|.|TRBJ2-5|14|.
CASSLAGARETQYF
TGTGCCAGCAGCTTAGCGGGAGCCCGAGAGACCCAGTACTTC
>TRBV20-1|.|TRBJ2-3|11|TRBD2
CSASGTSGRGF
TGCAGTGCTTCCGGGACTAGCGGGAGGGGTTTT
>TRBV18|.|TRBJ1-4|15|.
CASSPRGAVGEKLFF
TGTGCCAGCTCACCAAGGGGGGCAGTTGGTGAAAAACTGTTTTTT
>TRBV7-9|.|TRBJ2-1|14|TRBD1
CASSPDRGPNEQFF
TGTGCCAGCAGCCCGGACAGGGGGCCCAATGAGCAGTTCTTC
>TRBV10-1|few|TRBJ1-1|15|.
CASSESLGENTEAFF
TGCGCCAGCAGTGAAAGTCTGGGTGAGAACACTGAAGCTTTCTTT
>TRBV11-3|.|TRBJ2-3|16|.
CASGQGRGSGTDTQYF
TGTGCCAGCGGCCAAGGTCGGGGTAGCGGCACAGATACGCAGTATTTT
>TRBV25-1|once|TRBJ2-7|16|TRBD1
CASSETGRQGAWEQYF
TGTGCCAGCAGTGAAACGGGGAGACAGGGGGCCTGGGAGCAGTACTTC
>TRBV5-6|.|TRBJ2-6|18|.
CASSRKNQVNSGANVLTF
TGTGCCAGCAGCCGGAAGAACCAAGTGAATTCTGGGGCCAACGTCCTGACTTTC
>TRBV5-5|.|TRBJ1-4|14|.
CASSPRVDNEKLFF
TGTGCCAGCAGCCCCCGAGTGGATAATGAAAAACTGTTTTTT
>TRBV12-5|.|TRBJ2-6|17|.
CASGSSLGLGGANVLTF
TGTGCTAGTGGTTCATCCCTGGGGTTAGGTGGGGCCAACGTCCTGACTTTC
>TRBV5-1|.|TRBJ1-3|15|.
CASSLVGNSGNTIYF
TGCGCCAGCAGCTTGGTGGGAAACTCTGGAAACACCATATATTTT
>TRBV25-1|.|TRBJ1-3|16|TRBD1
CASRAPGQGSGNTIYF
TGTGCCAGCAGGGCACCGGGACAGGGCTCTGGAAACACCATATATTTT
>TRBV5-5|.|TRBJ1-2|16|.
CASSLGASRGREGYTF
TGTGCCAGCAGCTTGGGGGCTTCCAGGGGACGTGAAGGCTACACCTTC
>TRBV14|.|TRBJ1-1|15|.
CASSRTGRTLGEAFF
TGTGCCAGCAGCCGAACGGGACGGACCTTAGGAGAAGCTTTCTTT
>TRBV5-4|.|TRBJ1-1|14|TRBD1
CASSLQGGRTEAFF
TGTGCCAGCAGCTTACAGGGGGGCCGAACTGAAGCTTTCTTT
>TRBV6-1|.|TRBJ2-7|13|.
CASSEGGSYEQYF
TGTGCCAGCAGTGAAGGGGGCAGTTACGAGCAGTACTTC
>TRBV7-2|.|TRBJ2-2|15|.
CASSLGLATTGELFF
TGTGCCAGCAGCTTAGGCCTAGCGACCACCGGGGAGCTGTTTTTT
>TRBV7-9|few|TRBJ2-5|15|.
CASSHYQGTAETQYF
TGTGCCAGCAGCCACTATCAAGGGACGGCGGAGACCCAGTACTTC
>TRBV29-1|few|TRBJ2-4|13|TRBD1
CSVRGTELNIQYF
TGCAGCGTCCGTGGGACAGAGCTCAACATTCAGTACTTC
>TRBV6-6|.|TRBJ1-1|16|TRBD1
CASSYSSTGADTEAFF
TGTGCCAGCAGTTACTCATCGACAGGGGCTGACACTGAAGCTTTCTTT
>TRBV5-1|few|TRBJ1-2|14|.
CASSLGSNPLGYTF
TGCGCCAGCAGCTTGGGCTCCAACCCTCTTGGCTACACCTTC